A selection of T cell receptor beta chains follows, all from one sample in a study. TCRdb passed the reads through MiXCR, listing each CDR3 protein once. The sample records some 6,000 distinct CDR3 sequences, 9.5% being singletons. The sample consisted of CD4+ T cells from synovial fluid. All receptors derive from a human donor with rheumatoid arthritis. The CDR3 runs from the conserved cysteine through the conserved F or W. D genes are given only for firm matches. Size tells how often a clone was seen (once, few, many) or the class of an expanded clone, and some rows leave it out.

TRBV20-1	medium-sized	TRBJ1-2	TRBD1	TGCAGTGCTAGACAGGGGGCAATCGACTATGGCTACACCTTC	CSARQGAIDYGYTF
TRBV11-2	NA	TRBJ2-1	NA	TGTGCCAGCAGCCGTAGTGGCTCCTACAATGAGCAGTTCTTC	CASSRSGSYNEQFF
TRBV19	many	TRBJ2-6	NA	TGTGCCAGTAGTCCCGGGACTCCTAACGGGGCCAACGTCCTGACTTTC	CASSPGTPNGANVLTF
TRBV4-1	many	TRBJ1-3	NA	TGCGCCAGTTCTGCGGGGGCAATAGGAAACACCATATATTTT	CASSAGAIGNTIYF
TRBV29-1	many	TRBJ1-4	NA	TGCAGCGTTGGGGACCGATCAATTAATGAAAAACTGTTTTTT	CSVGDRSINEKLFF
TRBV19	few	TRBJ2-3	NA	TGTGCCAGTAGTATTGGGCAGGGAGCAGATACGCAGTATTTT	CASSIGQGADTQYF
TRBV4-2	many	TRBJ1-4	TRBD1	TGTGCCAGCAGCCAGGCCGCAGGGGGGCTTGAAAAACTGTTTTTT	CASSQAAGGLEKLFF
TRBV2	medium-sized	TRBJ1-5	NA	TGTGCCAGCAACCAGGGGTACGGTCAGCCCCAGCATTTT	CASNQGYGQPQHF
TRBV2	few	TRBJ1-2	TRBD1	TGTGCCAGCACCGAGGACAGGTTGACTGCTAACTATGGCTACACCTTC	CASTEDRLTANYGYTF
TRBV11-2	medium-sized	TRBJ1-5	TRBD1	TGTGCCAGCAGCCTCCGGACAGGGGGCAATCAGCCCCAGCATTTT	CASSLRTGGNQPQHF
TRBV18	few	TRBJ1-1	TRBD1	TGTGCCAGCTCACGAGGGGGCTACGCTGAAGCTTTCTTT	CASSRGGYAEAFF
TRBV18	many	TRBJ2-7	NA	TGTGCCAGCTCACTCTCGGGGACCAACTCCTACGAGCAGTACTTC	CASSLSGTNSYEQYF
TRBV18	NA	TRBJ2-3	TRBD2	TGTGCCAGCTCACCATCGATGGCGGGGGTTAACACAGATACGCAGTATTTT	CASSPSMAGVNTDTQYF
TRBV6-1	medium-sized	TRBJ1-2	NA	TGTGCCAGCAGCGCAGCCCGCAACTATGGCTACACCTTC	CASSAARNYGYTF
TRBV7-8	large	TRBJ1-2	NA	TGTGCCAGCAGCCAGACGGGATATGGCTACACCTTC	CASSQTGYGYTF
TRBV24-1	few	TRBJ1-2	NA	TGTGCCACCAGTGATTCGGACTATGGCTACACCTTC	CATSDSDYGYTF
TRBV18	many	TRBJ2-7	TRBD1	TGTGCCAGCTCGCGCTCCGGGACAGGGGCCCCCGAGCAGTACTTC	CASSRSGTGAPEQYF
TRBV12-3/TRBV12-4	many	TRBJ2-4	TRBD1	TGTGCCAGCAGTTACTCGACAGGGATCAACATTCAGTACTTC	CASSYSTGINIQYF
TRBV20-1	many	TRBJ2-7	NA	TGCAGTGCTACACCGACCGGGGCCTTAATATCCTACGAGCAGTACTTC	CSATPTGALISYEQYF
TRBV18	few	TRBJ2-5	NA	TGTGCCAGCTCACCAAACACCCAAGAGACCCAGTACTTC	CASSPNTQETQYF
TRBV18	NA	TRBJ1-3	NA	TGTGTCAGCTCACCTGGACAGACCTCTGGAAACACCATATATTTT	CVSSPGQTSGNTIYF
TRBV13	large	TRBJ2-5	NA	TGTGCCAGCAGCCATGACAGACAAGAGACCCAGTACTTC	CASSHDRQETQYF
TRBV20-1	many	TRBJ2-7	TRBD1	TGCAGTGTACTCGGACAGGGGCAAGGAGAGCAGTACTTC	CSVLGQGQGEQYF
TRBV7-3	few	TRBJ2-3	NA	TGTGCCAGCAGCCATTCGGGTCCCACAGATACGCAGTATTTT	CASSHSGPTDTQYF
TRBV20-1	NA	TRBJ1-5	NA	TGCAGTGCTAGAGCGTTCGGGGGGTATAGCAATCAGCCCCAGCATTTT	CSARAFGGYSNQPQHF
TRBV28	medium-sized	TRBJ2-3	TRBD1	TGTGCCAGCAGCCCCCAGGGGGCGAGAGATACGCAGTATTTT	CASSPQGARDTQYF
TRBV5-1	many	TRBJ1-1	TRBD1	TGCGCCAGCAGCTTGTTCGAGGGGGCGCTTGGTACTGAAGCTTTCTTT	CASSLFEGALGTEAFF
TRBV7-2	large	TRBJ2-1	TRBD2	TGTGCCAGCAGCTTAGTCGGGACTAGCGGAGGTGAGCAGTTCTTC	CASSLVGTSGGEQFF
TRBV29-1	many	TRBJ2-7	NA	TGCAGCACCCGGGACACGGACTACGAGCAGTACTTC	CSTRDTDYEQYF
TRBV18	medium-sized	TRBJ2-5	TRBD2	TGTGCCAGCTCACCAGGGCTAGCGGGAGGAGAGACCCAGTACTTC	CASSPGLAGGETQYF
TRBV18	medium-sized	TRBJ2-7	NA	TGTGCCAGCTCACCTGGGCCTACCCGCGAGCAGTACTTC	CASSPGPTREQYF
TRBV18	many	TRBJ2-5	NA	TGTGCCAGCTCTCCCGAGGACTCATCGGTTGCAGAGACCCAGTACTTC	CASSPEDSSVAETQYF
TRBV5-1	many	TRBJ2-7	NA	TGCGCCAGCAGCTTGGGGTTGGGAGAGCAGTACTTC	CASSLGLGEQYF
TRBV5-1	large	TRBJ2-5	TRBD1	TGCGCCAGCAGCCAGGGACAGTCGGGAGAGACCCAGTACTTC	CASSQGQSGETQYF
TRBV6-1	many	TRBJ1-4	NA	TGTGCCAGCACCTCAATGGGGACTAATGAAAAACTGTTTTTT	CASTSMGTNEKLFF
TRBV2	many	TRBJ2-1	NA	TGTGCCAGCAGGGCCCAGCCATACAATGAGCAGTTCTTC	CASRAQPYNEQFF
TRBV6-5	many	TRBJ2-2	TRBD1	TGTGCCAGCATCATGATACAGGGGTACACCGGGGAGCTGTTTTTT	CASIMIQGYTGELFF
TRBV6-6	large	TRBJ2-7	NA	TGTGCCAGCAGGGAGGGGGGGTCGGGCTACGAGCAGTACTTC	CASREGGSGYEQYF
TRBV7-6	many	TRBJ2-1	NA	TGTGCCAGCAGCCTAAGGGGGGCGCGAGTCAATGAGCAGTTCTTC	CASSLRGARVNEQFF
TRBV6-1	NA	TRBJ1-5	TRBD1	TGTGCCAGCAAAACCGGGACAGGGAGGAATCAGCCCCAGCATTTT	CASKTGTGRNQPQHF
TRBV5-6	medium-sized	TRBJ1-5	NA	TGTGCCAGCAGCCAAGCGGGGAGAGCGAGCAATCAGCCCCAGCATTTT	CASSQAGRASNQPQHF
TRBV19	many	TRBJ1-5	NA	TGTGCCACCACAAGGGACCCCTTGCAGCCCCAGCATTTT	CATTRDPLQPQHF
TRBV27	many	TRBJ2-2	NA	TGTGCCAGCAGTTTAGAACGGAGTAACACCGGGGAGCTGTTTTTT	CASSLERSNTGELFF
TRBV6-6	many	TRBJ1-1	NA	TGTGCCAGCAGCCCCGGGTCCTTCGCTGAAGCTTTCTTT	CASSPGSFAEAFF
TRBV4-1	many	TRBJ2-7	TRBD2	TGCGCCAGCAGCCGCCCCCGGGCGGGGGGAGGGATCGAGCAGTACTTC	CASSRPRAGGGIEQYF
TRBV24-1	medium-sized	TRBJ1-1	NA	TGTGCCACCAGTGATTCTCAGGGACAGAACACTGAAGCTTTCTTT	CATSDSQGQNTEAFF
TRBV10-3	medium-sized	TRBJ1-6	TRBD1	TGTGCCATCAGCCCCGGACAGGGGACGGGCGGTTCACCCCTCCACTTT	CAISPGQGTGGSPLHF
TRBV19	medium-sized	TRBJ1-3	NA	TGTGCCAGTAGTATAATGGGGAGGACCTCTGGAAACACCATATATTTT	CASSIMGRTSGNTIYF
TRBV5-1	medium-sized	TRBJ2-6	NA	TGCGCCAGCAGCTTGGGGGAGAGCTCTGGGGCCAACGTCCTGACTTTC	CASSLGESSGANVLTF
TRBV3-1	few	TRBJ1-1	TRBD1	TGTGCCAGCAGCCCCTCCGTCGGACAGGGGGTTTTCTTT	CASSPSVGQGVFF
TRBV10-3	few	TRBJ2-1	NA	TGTGCCATCAGTGTAAATCAGGGGGGAGATGAGCAGTTCTTC	CAISVNQGGDEQFF
TRBV6-5	few	TRBJ2-5	TRBD2	TGTGCCAGCAGCCCACTAGCGGGGGATCCCCACGAGACCCAGTACTTC	CASSPLAGDPHETQYF
TRBV5-4	few	TRBJ2-5	NA	TGTGCCAGCAGCTTGAAGGGTGTAGAGACCCAGTACTTC	CASSLKGVETQYF
TRBV3-1	medium-sized	TRBJ1-1	NA	TGTGCCAGCAGCCGCTACCCCCTGAACACTGAAGCTTTCTTT	CASSRYPLNTEAFF
TRBV5-1	large	TRBJ1-1	NA	TGTGCCAGCAGCCGGGAGTTCATGAACACTGAAGCTTTCTTT	CASSREFMNTEAFF
TRBV11-2	medium-sized	TRBJ2-5	TRBD2	TGTGCCAGTAGGGGTATAGCGGGAAGGGAGACCCAGTACTTC	CASRGIAGRETQYF
TRBV24-1	many	TRBJ2-3	TRBD1	TGTGCCACAGCCGAGGACAGGGGTACAGATACGCAGTATTTT	CATAEDRGTDTQYF